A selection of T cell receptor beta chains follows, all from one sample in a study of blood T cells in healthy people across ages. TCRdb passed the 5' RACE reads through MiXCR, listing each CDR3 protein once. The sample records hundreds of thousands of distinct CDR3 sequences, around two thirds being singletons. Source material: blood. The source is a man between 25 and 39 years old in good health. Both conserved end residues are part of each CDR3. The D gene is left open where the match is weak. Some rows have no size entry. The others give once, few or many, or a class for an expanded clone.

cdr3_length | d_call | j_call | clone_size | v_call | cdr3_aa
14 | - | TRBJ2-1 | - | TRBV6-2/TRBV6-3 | CASSFLDSHNVQFF
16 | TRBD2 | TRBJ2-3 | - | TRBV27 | CASSLLERGGTDTQYF
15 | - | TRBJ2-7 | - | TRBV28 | CASSPGGGERYEQYF
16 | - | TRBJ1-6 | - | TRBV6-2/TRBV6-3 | CASSYPRGSPNSPLHF
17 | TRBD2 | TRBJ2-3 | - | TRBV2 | CASKGPRLAGEAYTQYF
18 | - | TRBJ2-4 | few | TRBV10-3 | CAISESVGDLPAKNIQYF
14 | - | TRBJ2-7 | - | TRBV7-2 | CASSVLERSYEQYF
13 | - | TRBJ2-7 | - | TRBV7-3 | CACSLNSEGEQYF
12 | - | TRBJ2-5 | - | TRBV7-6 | CASSDLQETQYF
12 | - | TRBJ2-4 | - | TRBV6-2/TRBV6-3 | CASSTGLRILYF
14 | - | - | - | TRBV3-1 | CASSRTVAQETQYF
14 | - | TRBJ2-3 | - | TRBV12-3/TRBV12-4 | CASGSLAYTDTQYF
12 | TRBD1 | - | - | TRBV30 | CAWVGQGYEQYF
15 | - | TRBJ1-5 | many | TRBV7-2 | CASSLGHPSNQPQHF
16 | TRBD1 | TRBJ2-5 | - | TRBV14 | CASSQGAGQGIETQYF
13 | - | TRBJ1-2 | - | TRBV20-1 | CSALRQEAYGYTF
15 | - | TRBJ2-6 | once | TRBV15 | CATSRVTAGANVLTF
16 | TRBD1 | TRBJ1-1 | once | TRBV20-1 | CSAKKQTGAKNTEAFF
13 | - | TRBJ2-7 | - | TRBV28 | CASTFLGSYEQYF
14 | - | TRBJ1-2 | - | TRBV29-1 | CSVEGPGGSYGYTF
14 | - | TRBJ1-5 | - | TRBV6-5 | CASSYDRSNQPQHF
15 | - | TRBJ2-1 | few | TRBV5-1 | CASSLGGADYNEQFF
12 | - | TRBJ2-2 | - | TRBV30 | CAWTRLAGELFF
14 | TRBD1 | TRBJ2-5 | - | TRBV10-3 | CAISPGQGEETQYF
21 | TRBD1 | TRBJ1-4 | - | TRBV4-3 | CASSQEGAGTGGAFRNEKLFF
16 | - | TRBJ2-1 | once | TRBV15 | CATSRELLPTYNEQFF
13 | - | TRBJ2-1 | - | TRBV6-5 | CASSYNVHNEQFF
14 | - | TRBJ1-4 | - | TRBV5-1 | CASSLRIGSEKLFF
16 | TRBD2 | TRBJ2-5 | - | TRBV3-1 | CASSQELAGLQETQYF
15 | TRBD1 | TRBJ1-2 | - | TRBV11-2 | CASSFSRGHNYGYTF
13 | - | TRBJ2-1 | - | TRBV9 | CASSVAPGNEQFF
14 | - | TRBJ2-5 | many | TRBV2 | CANSLDGASETQYF
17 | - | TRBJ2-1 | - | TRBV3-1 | CASSQVLQPSSYNEQFF
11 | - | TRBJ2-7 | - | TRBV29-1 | CSVPDGYEQYF
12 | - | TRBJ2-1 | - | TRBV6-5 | CASSPIGGEQFF
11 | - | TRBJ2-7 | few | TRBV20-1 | CSEGTSYEQYF
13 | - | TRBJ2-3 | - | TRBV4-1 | CASRKWVADTQYF
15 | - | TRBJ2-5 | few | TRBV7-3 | CASSLIGGVQETQYF
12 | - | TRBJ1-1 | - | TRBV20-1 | CSARDRASAAFF
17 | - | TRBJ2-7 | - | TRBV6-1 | CASFGQGGEGESYEQYF
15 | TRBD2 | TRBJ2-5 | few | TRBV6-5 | CASSPSSGRQETQYF
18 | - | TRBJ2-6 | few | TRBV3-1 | CASSQVGGRSSGANVLTF